This TCR beta chain stems from a study of cytomegalovirus exposure and HLA in healthy donors. Points from the study as a whole: A later analysis linked a missense DCLRE1C variant to TCR beta V- and J-gene trimming. Common viral pathogens seemed, in a later analysis, to connect with several of the most significant clusters.

With 60 Vbeta and 13 Jbeta primers, the PCR was carried out. Sequenced by immunoSEQ multiplex PCR; TCRdb stores in-frame clones only, minus some. This listing includes more than 100,000 clones. V was pared by 8 bases and J by 5 bases, with 8 bases of the junction left unmatched. Germline lookup yields CDR1 LNHDA and CDR2 SQIVND (reference sequence). There are 13 residues in the CDR3. As concerns this clone: Its antigen is not identified.

The source is a middle-aged woman in good health and CMV-seronegative. Material: PBMCs. This sequence joins TRBV19 and TRBJ1-1; TRBD1 matches at 7 bases. In DNA, the CDR3 is TGTGCCAGTGGGATTAACAGGGGAACTGAAGCTTTCTTT. Translating it yields CASGINRGTEAFF.